This T cell receptor beta chain was found in a study of T-cell memory formation after mild COVID-19. Findings of the study overall: Second-wave clones peaking on day 37 lacked confirmed SARS-CoV-2 specificity. Day 15 to 85 contractors were CD4/CD8 balanced; later expanders leaned CD4+. Mostly located in CM and EM were contracting CD4+ clones, with contracting CD8+ clones located in EMRA. In pre-infection memory, a portion of responding clones appeared, which suggested that cross-reactive memory joined.

TCRdb called the 5' RACE reads again in MiXCR, with one record for every CDR3 protein. The sample has around 110,000 distinct CDR3 sequences, 13% to 15% seen once. The V end lost 1 base, the J end lost 0 bases, and 10 bases lay between the germline ends. Germline V gives CDR1 MGHRA, CDR2 YSYEKL. This CDR3 has 16 residues. This clonotype was picked up many times. Its antigen is not known. The sequencing sample was made of PBMCs or a T cell subset sorted from them (not recorded which). The chain has TRBV4-1 and TRBJ2-1, with D tentatively TRBD2 (6 bases). This clonotype was sampled from a man aged 18-30 years who had mild COVID-19 (a few samples of this study predate the infection). Cell type and time point are not known. The CDR3 region is CASSQVRGSSYNEQFF. The CDR3 DNA reads TGCGCCAGCAGCCAAGTCCGGGGGAGCTCCTACAATGAGCAGTTCTTC.